A selection of T cell receptor beta chains follows, all from one sample in a study of beta chain features in type 1 diabetes. Assay used: immunoSEQ multiplex PCR; TCRdb lists only in-frame clones, some missing. The data contain 240,000 or so clones, roughly 14% of them seen just once; the ten biggest clones take up around 0.019%. What was sequenced was naive CD4+ T cells from blood. These receptor sequences come from a man between 25 and 39 years old with type 1 diabetes. Each CDR3 is given with its conserved first and last residue. The order of the fields is V gene, J gene, CDR3 protein.

V: TRBV6-5; J: TRBJ2-1; CDR3: CASSYSKRGGYNEQFF
V: TRBV6-5; J: TRBJ2-1; CDR3: CASRNGQGWDEQFF
V: TRBV6-5; J: TRBJ1-2; CDR3: CASSYSNSGGIGYTF
V: TRBV4-2; J: TRBJ2-1; CDR3: CASSQERGDYNEQFF
V: TRBV15; J: TRBJ1-5; CDR3: CATSRPTGEHQPQHF
V: TRBV6-1; J: TRBJ1-1; CDR3: CASSRDRDVTEAFF
V: TRBV30; J: TRBJ1-1; CDR3: CAWSPLNTEAFF
V: TRBV25-1; J: TRBJ1-4; CDR3: CASSDLGQVREKLFF
V: TRBV14; J: TRBJ2-1; CDR3: CASSGTGNEQFF
V: TRBV30; J: TRBJ2-1; CDR3: CAWSVPGPYNNEQFF
V: TRBV5-1; J: TRBJ1-1; CDR3: CASSQATGNTEAFF
V: TRBV7-8; J: TRBJ1-3; CDR3: CASRPVGGHGNTIYF
V: TRBV30; J: TRBJ2-7; CDR3: CAWSQIYEQYF
V: TRBV27; J: TRBJ2-5; CDR3: CASSLTSGGGQETQYF
V: TRBV7-2; J: TRBJ1-1; CDR3: CASSSSKGFGTEAFF
V: TRBV5-4; J: TRBJ2-1; CDR3: CASSEDPSGTGNGEQFF